A single sample gave rise to the 21 T cell receptor beta chains below, sequenced in a study of cytomegalovirus exposure and HLA in healthy donors. Assay: immunoSEQ multiplex PCR; the TCRdb copy retains only in-frame clones and omits some. The table shows 250,000 to 400,000 clones, with approximately 86% occurring only once. The sequencing input was PBMCs. All receptors come from a man aged 25 to 40 in good health and CMV-seronegative.

The J gene is TRBJ1-2, the V gene TRBV10-1; 7 bases align to TRBD1. Trimming took 3 bases from V and 6 from J; bases not matched to a gene: 7. The CDR3 spans 14 residues. In germline, CDR1 is WNHNN, CDR2 SYGVQD (reference sequence). This chain's CDR3 is CASSDGTAPHGYTF. The CDR3 DNA is TGCGCCAGCAGTGATGGGACAGCGCCTCATGGCTACACCTTC.

This clone showed up just once. V gene TRBV19 combines with J gene TRBJ1-5; the D gene is possibly TRBD1 (5 bases). V lost 4 bases and J 3 bases, leaving 16 bases between the germline ends. The germline gives CDR1 LNHDA, CDR2 SQIVND (reference sequence). This CDR3 is 16 amino acids long. In DNA form, the CDR3 reads TGTGCCAGTAGTAGGCAGGGTGCCTCTTTCAATCAGCCCCAGCATTTT. Amino acids: CASSRQGASFNQPQHF.

CDR3 in amino acids: CASSGTGTGSYEQYF. The CDR3, as DNA: TGTGCCAGCAGCGGCACCGGGACAGGCTCCTACGAGCAGTACTTC. The chain recombines TRBV11-2 with TRBJ2-7; 8 bases are a match to TRBD1. Germline lookup yields CDR1 SGHAT and CDR2 FQNNGV. V dropped 5 bases and J dropped 0; count of bases not matched to a gene: 6. The CDR3 covers 15 residues.

The rearrangement links TRBV19 to TRBJ2-7; TRBD1 is a possible D gene (6 bases). Germline CDR1 is LNHDA and CDR2 is SQIVND (reference sequence). The germline V and J ends were trimmed by 5 bases and 3 bases, with 17 bases remaining between them. CDR3 length: 15 residues. The DNA for the CDR3 is TGTGCCAGTAGTGCCACAGGGAGTTGGGGCTACGAGCAGTACTTC. Its protein is CASSATGSWGYEQYF.

This clone was counted a single time. The rearrangement links TRBV5-1 to TRBJ2-7; no definite D call. Per germline, CDR1 SGHRS and CDR2 YFSETQ. The V gene lost 3 bases and the J gene lost 0 bases, with 7 bases spanning the gap. This CDR3 comprises 13 residues. The CDR3: CASSSTSSYEQYF. The CDR3, as DNA: TGCGCCAGCAGCTCGACAAGCTCCTACGAGCAGTACTTC.

CDR3 sequence reads: CASSLGPHGGSSGNTIYF. The CDR3 bases are TGTGCCAGCAGCTTAGGCCCCCACGGGGGATCCTCTGGAAACACCATATATTTT. This chain links TRBV7-9 with TRBJ1-3; a weak D match, TRBD1 (5 bases). V lost 1 base, J lost 0 bases, and 16 bases lay in between. The germline V gene encodes CDR1 SEHNR and CDR2 FQNEAQ (reference sequence). CDR3 length equals 18 residues.

V is TRBV5-4 and J is TRBJ1-1; D gene unclear. The CDR3 runs 13 residues. Germline values: CDR1 SGHNT, CDR2 YYREEE (reference sequence). V was trimmed by 6 bases and J by 5 bases, leaving 14 bases between them. As DNA, the CDR3 is TGTGCCAGCACTCCTCGAGGCGGGACTGAAGCTTTCTTT. Its translation: CASTPRGGTEAFF.

The V gene is TRBV27, the J gene TRBJ2-1; maybe TRBD2 (7 bases). The germline V and J ends were trimmed by 6 bases and 3 bases, with 9 bases remaining between them. The CDR3 has 13 residues. The germline V gene has CDR1 MNHEY and CDR2 SMNVEV (reference sequence). The DNA of the CDR3 is TGTGCCAGCAGGAGGGGGGGCTACAATGAGCAGTTCTTC. Protein: CASRRGGYNEQFF.

The rearrangement joins TRBV7-9 to TRBJ2-2, with D possibly TRBD2 on 5 matching bases. The CDR3 is 15 amino acids. CDR1 is SEHNR, CDR2 FQNEAQ, per germline (reference sequence). V was trimmed by 5 bases and J by 3 bases, leaving 13 bases between them. The CDR3, as DNA: TGTGCCAGCAGCCCCCTCGGGGTTGACACCGGGGAGCTGTTTTTT. Its translation is CASSPLGVDTGELFF.

This clone showed up just once. The chain combines TRBV10-1 with TRBJ2-5; the match to TRBD2 covers 7 bases. CDR3 size: 17 residues. Germline CDR1 WNHNN, CDR2 SYGVQD (reference sequence). V dropped 3 bases and J dropped 4; count of bases not matched to a gene: 14. For the CDR3, the DNA is TGCGCCAGCAGTGATTCTGCTGGGCTAGCGGCGGGAGAGACCCAGTACTTC. Protein product: CASSDSAGLAAGETQYF.

V usage is TRBV6-1 and J usage is TRBJ2-7, with 11 bases that match TRBD2. Germline V gene sequence: CDR1 MNHNS, CDR2 SASEGT. This CDR3 contains 17 residues. Trimming took 4 bases from V and 2 from J; bases not matched to a gene: 10. The CDR3, as DNA: TGTGCCAGCAGTGTAGGGCTAGCGGGGGGCTCACCCTACGAGCAGTACTTC. Encoded protein: CASSVGLAGGSPYEQYF.

The chain links TRBV2 to TRBJ1-5, with 7 bases aligning to TRBD1. J gave up 1 base and V 4 bases, and 4 bases lay outside the gene matches. This CDR3 region has 15 residues. Germline CDR1 and CDR2: SNHLY and FYNNEI. CDR3 in amino acids: CASSGQGISNQPQHF. In nucleotides, the CDR3 is TGTGCCAGCAGTGGACAGGGAATAAGCAATCAGCCCCAGCATTTT.

The chain has TRBV6-1 and TRBJ2-1; TRBD2 agrees at 9 bases. Losses at the gene ends were 4 bases for V and 0 bases for J; bases not matched to a gene: 1. The CDR3 consists of 15 residues. Germline V gives CDR1 MNHNS, CDR2 SASEGT. The CDR3 nucleotides are TGTGCCAGCAGTGGGCGGGGGGGCTCCTACAATGAGCAGTTCTTC. Translating it yields CASSGRGGSYNEQFF.

This clone was detected once. The chain has TRBV27 and TRBJ1-3, with TRBD1 matching over 10 bases. Unmatched junction bases numbered 3, after V lost 2 bases and J lost 2 bases. Germline lookup yields CDR1 MNHEY and CDR2 SMNVEV (reference sequence). The CDR3 totals 16 residues. For the CDR3, the DNA is TGTGCCAGCAGTTTACTCGGGACAGGGGCTGGAAACACCATATATTTT. Translated: CASSLLGTGAGNTIYF.

CDR3 nucleotide sequence: TGCGCCAGTTCCGCGGACAGGGGGCGCCCCGGGGAGCAGTACTTC. Its translation: CASSADRGRPGEQYF. The chain combines TRBV10-2 with TRBJ2-7; TRBD1 matches 11 bases. V lost 9 bases, J lost 7 bases, and 14 bases stayed unmatched. This CDR3 is 15 amino acids long. From germline, CDR1 is WSHSY and CDR2 SAAADI.

This chain links TRBV19 with TRBJ2-3, with D possibly being TRBD1 (6 bases). Trimming cost V 7 bases and J 3 bases, with 14 bases left between them. Germline assignment: CDR1 LNHDA and CDR2 SQIVND (reference sequence). The CDR3 is made up of 14 amino acids. In nucleotides, the CDR3 is TGTGCCAGTACCTGGGACACAGGAACAGATACGCAGTATTTT. The encoded protein is CASTWDTGTDTQYF.

In nucleotides, the CDR3 is TGTGCCAGCAGAACGCTATCAGGGGCAGGTACTGAAGCTTTCTTT. Its protein is CASRTLSGAGTEAFF. The rearrangement joins TRBV6-5 to TRBJ1-1; D is possibly TRBD1 (6 bases). CDR3 length: 15 amino acids. Trimming shortened V by 6 bases and J by 5 bases, and 19 bases separated the two germline ends. In germline, CDR1 is MNHEY, CDR2 SVGAGI.

This sequence joins TRBV2 and TRBJ1-1, with D unclear. Germline lookup yields CDR1 SNHLY and CDR2 FYNNEI. This CDR3 is built from 14 residues. Trimming took 4 bases from V and 0 from J, leaving 9 bases between them. CDR3 DNA: TGTGCCAGCAGTGTAACGGGGATGAACACTGAAGCTTTCTTT. It is translated as CASSVTGMNTEAFF.

The genes are TRBV2 and TRBJ2-1; 7 bases agree with TRBD1. This CDR3 spans 16 amino acids. V lost 3 bases to trimming and J lost 8 bases; unmatched junction nucleotides: 13. Germline CDR1 and CDR2: SNHLY and FYNNEI. The CDR3 DNA is TGTGCCAGCAGTGACCATACCGGGACAGTTCAGGATGAGCAGTTCTTC. Translation gives CASSDHTGTVQDEQFF.

The chain is built from TRBV5-1 and TRBJ2-3; tentatively, D is TRBD1 (6 bases). The CDR3 spans 15 residues. Germline loops: CDR1 SGHRS, CDR2 YFSETQ. V lost 4 bases to trimming and J lost 2 bases, with 14 bases between them. The CDR3: CASSLDGQNTDTQYF. DNA for the CDR3: TGCGCCAGCAGCCTTGACGGACAGAACACAGATACGCAGTATTTT.

The J gene is TRBJ1-4, the V gene TRBV9, with TRBD1 identical over 9 bases. J was trimmed by 4 bases and V by 4 bases; bases with no gene match: 5. CDR3 size: 15 residues. The germline V gene encodes CDR1 SGDLS and CDR2 YYNGEE. DNA of the CDR3: TGTGCCAGCAGCCTGGGACAGGGCGTTAATGAAAAACTGTTTTTT. Its protein product is CASSLGQGVNEKLFF.